This section outlines one TCR beta chain sequence together with its context. Germline V gene sequence: CDR1 LNHDA, CDR2 SQIVND (reference sequence). CDR3 length: 14 amino acids. Trimming removed 3 bases at V and 1 base at J, with 7 bases between. This specimen comes from a study of cytomegalovirus exposure and HLA in healthy donors. Method: immunoSEQ multiplex PCR; TCRdb's copy keeps in-frame clones and lacks some. The sample records some 180,000 clones, 80% to 90% being singletons. The chain has TRBV19 and TRBJ2-1, with no clear D. The specimen was PBMCs. This receptor was taken from a woman between 25 and 40 years old in good health and CMV-seronegative. The CDR3 sequence: CASSISFSYNEQFF. The CDR3 nucleotides are TGTGCCAGTAGTATTTCCTTTTCCTACAATGAGCAGTTCTTC.